This T cell receptor beta chain stems from a study of beta chain features in type 1 diabetes. Background on the study: Summed over all samples, the examined sorted cells came to under 110,000,000.

About this clone: Its specificity is unknown.

Reverse transcription of all isolated RNA meant that expressed TCRB transcripts were sequenced. Repertoires were generated with immunoSEQ multiplex PCR, while TCRdb's copy carries only in-frame clones and drops some. In the table there are fewer than 200,000 clones, under 13% of which are singletons. CD4+ cells of the naive, central memory, regulatory and stem cell-like memory types were sorted via CD45RO/CCR7/CD25/CD127/CD95/CD27. CDR1 SQVTM and CDR2 ANQGSEA come from the germline V gene. The V and J ends lost 2 bases and 5 bases, in that order; junction bases with no gene match: 8. The CDR3 contains 16 residues. Study-level points and caveats: Relative to healthy donors, patients appeared to have naive, central memory and Treg TCRB repertoires that were more similar. Type 1 diabetes patients had fewer VDJ junction insertions and more deletions. When Type 1 diabetes patients were examined, their TCRB CDR3s proved moderately but significantly shorter in all four CD4+ subsets.

The sample was central memory CD4+ T cells from blood. This clonotype was sampled from a man aged 30 to 45 with type 1 diabetes. J is TRBJ2-3 and V is TRBV29-1; 12 positions agree with TRBD2. This chain's CDR3 is CSVERTSGRLGDTQYF. CDR3 sequence (DNA): TGCAGCGTTGAACGTACTAGCGGGAGGTTGGGAGATACGCAGTATTTT.